Listed here are 18 T cell receptor beta chains from one sample, sequenced in a study of blood T cell repertoires in COVID-19 (TCRdb year 2020). Receptors were amplified or captured by the immunoSEQ multiplex PCR assay. TCRdb mirrors the immuneACCESS table, restricted to in-frame sequences. Some clones are absent from its copies; in checked studies, under half trace to an unresolved V gene, and the reason for the others is unknown. The sample has some 240,000 clones on record, around 82% of them singletons. The ten largest account for 7.2% of the sample. The source material was peripheral blood. The source of these receptors is a woman in her seventies with acute or convalescent COVID-19.

The chain joins TRBV9 to TRBJ2-1; 9 bases line up with TRBD1. The CDR3 consists of 18 residues. The trim removed 5 bases at V and 1 base at J, leaving 13 bases unmatched. From germline, CDR1 is SGDLS and CDR2 YYNGEE. This CDR3 is CASSTRPPGQGSYNEQFF. In DNA, the CDR3 is TGTGCCAGCAGTACACGACCACCGGGACAGGGATCCTACAATGAGCAGTTCTTC.

This chain uses TRBV9 with TRBJ2-3, with a possible D match to TRBD2 (5 bases). The CDR3 consists of 15 residues. From germline, CDR1 is SGDLS and CDR2 YYNGEE. The V end was cut by 0 bases, the J end by 4 bases, with 12 bases between. CDR3 region: CASSVEWYGADTQYF. The CDR3 DNA reads as TGTGCCAGCAGCGTAGAGTGGTACGGGGCAGATACGCAGTATTTT.

This chain connects TRBV18 to TRBJ2-7; 9 bases are a match to TRBD1. Trimming cost V 7 bases and J 3 bases; bases outside gene matches: 4. The CDR3 has 13 residues. Germline CDR1 KGHSH, CDR2 LQKENI. The CDR3: CASFGQGNYEQYF. CDR3 bases: TGTGCCAGCTTCGGACAGGGGAACTACGAGCAGTACTTC.

This clone is a singleton in its sample. This chain joins TRBV9 and TRBJ1-6; 8 nucleotides align to TRBD1. The CDR3 is 14 amino acids. The germline gives CDR1 SGDLS, CDR2 YYNGEE. The V gene end was trimmed by 5 bases and the J gene end by 9 bases; junction bases not matched to a gene: 7. CDR3 amino acids: CASSSGTGGSPLHF. The CDR3 coding sequence is TGTGCCAGCAGTTCCGGGACAGGCGGTTCACCCCTCCACTTT.

The chain joins TRBV6-5 to TRBJ2-7; TRBD2 matches 8 bases. CDR3 length: 14 residues. With 8 bases clipped from V and 2 bases from J, the junction kept 8 bases outside the gene matches. In germline, CDR1 is MNHEY, CDR2 SVGAGI. The CDR3 DNA follows: TGTGCCAGCGCCACGGGGGGGAACCCCTACGAGCAGTACGTC. It specifies CASATGGNPYEQYV.

The chain uses TRBV9 and TRBJ2-5; the D is unclear. Germline-derived CDR1 and CDR2 are SGDLS and YYNGEE. The V end lost 3 bases, the J end lost 4 bases, and 16 bases lay between the germline ends. This CDR3 has 15 residues. This CDR3 reads CASSADDFSRETQYF. Here the CDR3 DNA reads TGTGCCAGCAGCGCAGACGATTTTAGCCGAGAGACCCAGTACTTC.

The CDR3 DNA follows: TGTGCCTGGAGTAAAGCGGCCCTAAGCTCCTACAATGAGCAGTTCTTC. Amino acid sequence: CAWSKAALSSYNEQFF. The chain combines TRBV30 with TRBJ2-1; a weak D match, TRBD2 (5 bases). The CDR3 consists of 16 residues. V was pared by 2 bases and J by 0 bases, with 14 bases between. Germline values: CDR1 GTSNPN, CDR2 SVGIG (reference sequence). The full variable domain, in which reference TRBV30 and TRBJ2-1 provide the parts outside the CDR3, is SQTIHQWPATLVQPVGSPLSLECTVEGTSNPNLYWYRQAAGRGLQLLFYSVGIGQISSEVPQNLSASRPQDRQFILSSKKLLLSDSGFYLCAWSKAALSSYNEQFFGPGTRLTVL.

The rearrangement links TRBV7-2 to TRBJ2-7; 9 bases are shared with TRBD1. From germline, CDR1 is SGHTA and CDR2 FQGNSA. V gave up 5 bases and J gave up 2 bases; unmatched junction bases: 4. CDR3 length: 14 residues. The CDR3 spells CASSARDRAYEQYF. The CDR3, as DNA: TGTGCCAGCAGCGCCCGGGACAGGGCCTACGAGCAGTACTTC.

The CDR3 reads CASRLNTGGVNEKLFF. DNA of the CDR3: TGTGCCAGCAGGTTGAACACAGGGGGAGTTAATGAAAAACTGTTTTTT. The chain employs TRBV27 and TRBJ1-4; 8 nucleotides agree with TRBD1. V dropped 6 bases and J dropped 4; count of bases not matched to a gene: 10. CDR1 is MNHEY and CDR2 is SMNVEV in the germline V gene (reference sequence). The CDR3 is 16 amino acids. Drawing the rest from reference TRBV27 and TRBJ1-4, the complete variable domain is EAQVTQNPRYLITVTGKKLTVTCSQNMNHEYMSWYRQDPGLGLRQIYYSMNVEVTDKGDVPEGYKVSRKEKRNFPLILESPSPNQTSLYFCASRLNTGGVNEKLFFGSGTQLSVL.

V and J are TRBV5-1 and TRBJ2-2, with D possibly being TRBD1 (6 bases). The CDR3 runs to 16 residues. V shed 5 bases and J shed 0 bases, with 14 bases lying between them. The germline CDR1 and CDR2 sequences are SGHRS and YFSETQ. The CDR3 DNA is TGCGCCAGCAGTGACCGGGACACGTCGAACACCGGGGAGCTGTTTTTT. Amino acids: CASSDRDTSNTGELFF.

The chain combines TRBV6-5 with TRBJ2-3, with 9 bases that match TRBD2. With V trimmed by 2 bases and J by 6 bases, 6 bases remained unmatched. This CDR3 has 15 amino acids. Germline CDR1 is MNHEY and CDR2 is SVGAGI. The CDR3 sequence is CASSYGLAGMDTQYF. The CDR3 nucleotides are TGTGCCAGCAGTTACGGGCTAGCGGGGATGGATACGCAGTATTTT.

The chain is built from TRBV2 and TRBJ2-5; perhaps TRBD1 as D (6 bases). Germline V gene data show CDR1 as SNHLY and CDR2 as FYNNEI. This CDR3 is built from 15 residues. The V gene lost 3 bases and the J gene lost 0 bases, with 11 bases spanning the gap. The CDR3, as DNA: TGTGCCAGCAGTGAGGCCGGGACAAACCAAGAGACCCAGTACTTC. This gives the protein CASSEAGTNQETQYF. The whole variable domain, filled in from reference TRBV2 and TRBJ2-5, reads EPEVTQTPSHQVTQMGQEVILRCVPISNHLYFYWYRQILGQKVEFLVSFYNNEISEKSEIFDDQFSVERPDGSNFTLKIRSTKLEDSAMYFCASSEAGTNQETQYFGPGTRLLVL.

This clone was counted between two and nine times. The chain combines TRBV5-1 with TRBJ2-2, with TRBD1 matching 12 bases. Trimming at V came to 0 bases and at J to 6 bases, leaving 9 bases not matched to a gene. This CDR3 comprises 18 residues. Germline values: CDR1 SGHRS, CDR2 YFSETQ. Here the CDR3 DNA reads TGCGCCAGCAGCTTGGCCTTATTTGGGACAGGGGGCTCCGGGGAGCTGTTTTTT. Translation gives CASSLALFGTGGSGELFF.

Details on this clone: One junction end does not reproduce the germline sequence, and a read error may be involved. The chain recombines TRBV10-2 with TRBJ1-2; no definite D call. Germline CDR1 reads WSHSY; CDR2 reads SAAADI. The CDR3 totals 13 residues. The CDR3, as DNA: TGCGCCAGCAGTGTTGACTCTCCGAGCATCCAACTCTTC. Translation gives CASSVDSPSIQLF.

This clone is a singleton in its sample. The chain combines TRBV11-1 with TRBJ2-1; D is possibly TRBD2 (6 bases). The V gene's germline CDR1 is SGHAT and CDR2 FQDESV (reference sequence). CDR3 size: 15 residues. The V gene lost 2 bases and the J gene lost 10 bases, with 18 bases spanning the gap. CDR3 in DNA: TGTGCCAGCAGCTTAACGCGGGGCAGGGTAGGCGAGCAGTTCTTC. It codes for CASSLTRGRVGEQFF. Full variable domain (remainder filled in from reference TRBV11-1 and TRBJ2-1): EAEVAQSPRYKITEKSQAVAFWCDPISGHATLYWYRQILGQGPELLVQFQDESVVDDSQLPKDRFSAERLKGVDSTLKIQPAELGDSAMYLCASSLTRGRVGEQFFGPGTRLTVL.

This chain links TRBV2 with TRBJ2-2; D not certain. The germline V gene encodes CDR1 SNHLY and CDR2 FYNNEI. The germline V and J ends were trimmed by 10 bases and 6 bases, with 12 bases remaining between them. The CDR3 has 12 amino acids. CDR3 sequence reads: CATNWAPGELFF. DNA for the CDR3: TGTGCCACGAATTGGGCTCCCGGGGAGCTGTTTTTT.

The rearrangement links TRBV6-5 to TRBJ1-2, with D unresolved. Germline lookup yields CDR1 MNHEY and CDR2 SVGAGI. CDR3 size: 15 residues. V was pared by 5 bases and J by 3 bases, with 16 bases between. The CDR3 loop reads CASSLRPQSDYGYTF. CDR3 nucleotides: TGTGCCAGCAGTCTAAGGCCACAGAGTGACTATGGCTACACCTTC.

Written as DNA, the CDR3 is TGTGCCAGCAGCCCCGGGTTAGCCCGCAATGAGCAGTTCTTC. It encodes CASSPGLARNEQFF. The chain links TRBV7-8 to TRBJ2-1; no clear D. The CDR3 is made up of 14 amino acids. In germline, CDR1 is SGHVS, CDR2 FQNEAQ. V was shortened by 5 bases and J by 6 bases, with 14 bases between the two germline ends.